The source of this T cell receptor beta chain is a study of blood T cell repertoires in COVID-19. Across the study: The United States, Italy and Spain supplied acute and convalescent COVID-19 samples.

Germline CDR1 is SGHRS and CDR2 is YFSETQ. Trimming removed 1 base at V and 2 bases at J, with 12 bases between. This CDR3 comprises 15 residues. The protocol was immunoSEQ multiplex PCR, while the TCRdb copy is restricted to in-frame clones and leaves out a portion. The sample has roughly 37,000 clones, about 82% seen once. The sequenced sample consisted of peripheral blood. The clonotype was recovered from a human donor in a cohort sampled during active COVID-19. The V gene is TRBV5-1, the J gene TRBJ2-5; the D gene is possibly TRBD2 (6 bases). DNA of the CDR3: TGCGCCAGCAGCTTGCTTTCAGGGAGGCAAGAGACCCAGTACTTC. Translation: CASSLLSGRQETQYF.